This T cell receptor beta chain stems from a study of identical twins. Study-level points and caveats: Out-of-frame alpha sequences shared between twins exhibited an excess of low generation probability.

Germline V gene data show CDR1 as SQVTM and CDR2 as ANQGSEA. After removal of 5 bases from V and 0 bases from J, the junction contained 13 bases not matched to a gene. The CDR3 covers 16 residues. With regard to this clonotype: The antigen is undetermined.

TCRdb analysed the 5' RACE reads with MiXCR anew, one entry per CDR3 protein. The sample lists hundreds of thousands of distinct CDR3 sequences, over 20% occurring once. These data also featured in a second study, about T cells expressing NK-cell markers. Turning to that study: What remained unclear was the HCMV specificity of expanded NKG2C+ T cell clones.

The material sequenced was PBMCs. The source is a woman between 18 and 29 years old in good health. This chain joins TRBV29-1 and TRBJ2-7, with 7 bases matching TRBD1. This CDR3 reads CSVCCEGGSSSYEQYF. The CDR3, as DNA: TGCAGCGTTTGCTGCGAAGGGGGCTCTAGCTCCTACGAGCAGTACTTC.